Each of the 15 T cell receptor beta chains below was sequenced from the same sample in a study of cytomegalovirus exposure and HLA in healthy donors. Primers for the PCR totalled 60 Vbeta and 13 Jbeta. TCRdb's copy holds only in-frame clones and misses some; the assay was immunoSEQ multiplex PCR. The profile shows under 150,000 clones, about 83% of them singletons. Sequencing was done on a sample of PBMCs. All receptors derive from a man aged 30 to 39 in good health and CMV-seronegative.

The chain combines TRBV20-1 with TRBJ2-1, with a possible D match to TRBD2 (5 bases). This CDR3 comprises 11 residues. Germline-derived CDR1 and CDR2 are DFQATT and SNEGSKA (reference sequence). CDR3 coding DNA: TGCAGGGGAGAGCGGTACGGAGAGCAGTTCTTC. Encoded protein: CRGERYGEQFF.

V gene TRBV19 combines with J gene TRBJ1-1; 10 bases agree with TRBD1. The CDR3 extends over 18 amino acids. Per the germline V gene, CDR1 is LNHDA and CDR2 is SQIVND (reference sequence). J gave up 1 base and V 1 base, and 9 bases lay outside the gene matches. The CDR3 sequence: CASSIAARQGAGNTEAFF. The CDR3, as DNA: TGTGCCAGTAGTATAGCGGCCCGACAGGGGGCCGGGAACACTGAAGCTTTCTTT.

The rearrangement links TRBV6-5 to TRBJ2-7; no firm D call. The length of the CDR3 is 14 residues. Germline V lookup: CDR1 MNHEY, CDR2 SVGAGI. V dropped 2 bases and J dropped 2 bases, with 10 bases sitting between them. The CDR3 nucleotides read TGTGCCAGCAGTTACCAAGGAGTCCCCTACGAGCAGTACTTC. Its protein product is CASSYQGVPYEQYF.

This clone appeared once. Germline is not matched at one junction end, which may reflect a read error. This sample also contains other DNA sequences that code for the same CDR3. The chain has TRBV7-9 and TRBJ1-2; 7 bases line up with TRBD1. Germline loops: CDR1 SEHNR, CDR2 FQNEAQ (reference sequence). This CDR3 contains 14 residues. CDR3 in DNA: TGTGCCAGCAGCTTAGACGGGACAGATTATGGCTACACCTTT. Its protein is CASSLDGTDYGYTF. Looking up the rest from reference TRBV7-9 and TRBJ1-2 gives the full variable domain: DTGVSQNPRHKITKRGQNVTFRCDPISEHNRLYWYRQTLGQGPEFLTYFQNEAQLEKSRLLSDRFSAERPKGSFSTLEIQRTEQGDSAMYLCASSLDGTDYGYTFGSGTRLTVV.

The CDR3 DNA reads as TGTGCCAGCAGTTTCGGGGGGTCGGGGGAAAAACTGTTTTTT. Translation: CASSFGGSGEKLFF. V is TRBV28 and J is TRBJ1-4, with D possibly TRBD1 on 5 matching bases. The CDR3 has 14 amino acids. V was cut by 3 bases and J by 8 bases, with 13 bases left in between. Germline V gene sequence: CDR1 MDHEN, CDR2 SYDVKM. Full variable domain (remainder filled in from reference TRBV28 and TRBJ1-4): DVKVTQSSRYLVKRTGEKVFLECVQDMDHENMFWYRQDPGLGLRLIYFSYDVKMKEKGDIPEGYSVSREKKERFSLILESASTNQTSMYLCASSFGGSGEKLFFGSGTQLSVL.

This clone was picked up one time. The chain couples TRBV6-5 to TRBJ2-1, with a possible D match to TRBD2 (6 bases). The CDR3 is 15 amino acids. The V gene lost 8 bases and the J gene lost 8 bases, with 22 bases spanning the gap. Germline V lookup: CDR1 MNHEY, CDR2 SVGAGI. CDR3 DNA sequence: TGTGCCAGCCACGGGGGACGGGGTATTATCGATGAGCAGTTCTTC. It translates to CASHGGRGIIDEQFF.

V and J are TRBV12-5 and TRBJ1-1, with D unresolved. Germline V gives CDR1 LGHNT, CDR2 FRNRAP. The ends were cut back, 1 base at V and 3 bases at J, with 6 bases in the middle. This CDR3 comprises 13 residues. In DNA form, the CDR3 reads TGTGCTAGTGGTTTGGGAGAGTACACTGAAGCTTTCTTT. Translated: CASGLGEYTEAFF.

This clone was found once. This sequence joins TRBV7-9 and TRBJ2-2; possibly TRBD2 for D (6 bases). Trimming stripped 3 bases from V and 4 bases from J, with 21 bases between. This CDR3 region has 18 residues. Germline V gene data show CDR1 as SEHNR and CDR2 as FQNEAQ (reference sequence). The CDR3 nucleotides are TGTGCCAGCAGCTTCCGAGGGGATAGCGGACTACGCACCGGGGAGCTGTTTTTT. This codes for CASSFRGDSGLRTGELFF.

This clone came up once. The chain links TRBV5-3 to TRBJ2-6, with 9 positions matching TRBD2. TRBV5-3 is annotated as an ORF whose role is uncertain. The CDR3 length is 14 residues. The V and J ends lost 10 bases and 2 bases, in that order; junction bases with no gene match: 4. The CDR3: CAQCGGAGANVLTF. Written as DNA, the CDR3 is TGTGCCCAGTGCGGGGGGGCTGGGGCCAACGTCCTGACTTTC.

This clone was detected once. The V call is TRBV2, the J call TRBJ2-1, with 11 bases matching TRBD1. Trimming at V came to 6 bases and at J to 4 bases, leaving 5 bases not matched to a gene. From germline, CDR1 is SNHLY and CDR2 FYNNEI. CDR3 size: 15 residues. The CDR3 here is CASSRTGGGYNEQFF. The CDR3 region has the DNA TGTGCCAGCAGCCGGACAGGGGGCGGTTACAATGAGCAGTTCTTC.

This chain links TRBV11-2 with TRBJ2-7; D gene uncertain. Trimming left V 1 base short and J 3 bases short, with 10 bases between. CDR3 length: 14 residues. The germline CDR1 and CDR2 sequences are SGHAT and FQNNGV. The chain's CDR3 is CASSLGYSGYEQYF. As DNA, the CDR3 is TGTGCCAGCAGCTTAGGTTACAGTGGCTACGAGCAGTACTTC. The full variable domain, its missing parts supplied by reference TRBV11-2 and TRBJ2-7, is EAGVAQSPRYKIIEKRQSVAFWCNPISGHATLYWYQQILGQGPKLLIQFQNNGVVDDSQLPKDRFSAERLKGVDSTLKIQPAKLEDSAVYLCASSLGYSGYEQYFGPGTRLTVT.

This chain connects TRBV18 to TRBJ1-6; 7 positions match TRBD1. Germline loops: CDR1 KGHSH, CDR2 LQKENI. Trimming at V came to 2 bases and at J to 7 bases, leaving 8 bases not matched to a gene. The CDR3 has 16 amino acids. The CDR3 nucleotides are TGTGCCAGCTCACCAGACAGGGTAAAGTTAAATTCACCCCTCCACTTT. The encoded protein is CASSPDRVKLNSPLHF. Variable domain in full (rest from reference TRBV18 and TRBJ1-6): NAGVMQNPRHLVRRRGQEARLRCSPMKGHSHVYWYRQLPEEGLKFMVYLQKENIIDESGMPKERFSAEFPKEGPSILRIQQVVRGDSAAYFCASSPDRVKLNSPLHFGNGTRLTVT.

This clone was picked up a small number of times. The rearrangement links TRBV30 to TRBJ2-7; D might be TRBD1 (5 bases). The CDR3 covers 13 residues. CDR1 and CDR2 (germline): GTSNPN, SVGIG (reference sequence). V shed 4 bases and J shed 4 bases, with 14 bases lying between them. In nucleotides, the CDR3 is TGTGCCTGGACTAGGGCTGGGGCTTACGAGCAGTACTTC. It encodes CAWTRAGAYEQYF. Complete variable domain (other parts from reference TRBV30 and TRBJ2-7): SQTIHQWPATLVQPVGSPLSLECTVEGTSNPNLYWYRQAAGRGLQLLFYSVGIGQISSEVPQNLSASRPQDRQFILSSKKLLLSDSGFYLCAWTRAGAYEQYFGPGTRLTVT.

The chain is built from TRBV2 and TRBJ1-2; D is unclear. There are 14 residues in the CDR3. V was cut by 4 bases and J by 3 bases, with 12 bases left in between. CDR1 and CDR2 (germline): SNHLY, FYNNEI. The CDR3 sequence: CASSVRVGDYGYTF. In nucleotides, the CDR3 is TGTGCCAGCAGTGTGAGGGTGGGAGACTATGGCTACACCTTC.

V and J are TRBV7-9 and TRBJ1-3, with D maybe TRBD1 (6 bases). The length of the CDR3 is 13 residues. V lost 3 bases to trimming and J lost 4 bases, with 7 bases between them. Germline V lookup: CDR1 SEHNR, CDR2 FQNEAQ (reference sequence). The CDR3 DNA sequence: TGTGCCAGCAGCTTCGGACAGGGAAACACCATATATTTT. The encoded protein is CASSFGQGNTIYF.